This TCR beta chain was captured in a study of T cells in Graves' hyperthyroidism and ophthalmopathy. Study results and limitations: Within blood appeared most thyroid clonotypes that had expanded above 0.001.

The source material, RNA transcripts, was used to amplify TCR beta CDR3 regions. The primer set for the first-round RT-PCR of the TCR CDR3 was HTBI. Using its own MiXCR run on the multiplex PCR reads, TCRdb lists one record per CDR3 protein. The sample carries under 350,000 distinct CDR3 sequences, more than 15% recorded once. V was shortened by 1 base and J by 5 bases, with 14 bases between the two germline ends. Germline CDR1 and CDR2: SGHTA and FQGTGA. The CDR3 contains 15 residues. Based on clinical symptoms, serum thyroxine and TRAb, thyroid ultrasound and orbital computed tomography, diagnoses were reached. This clonotype was seen repeatedly, ten times or more. Its antigen is not identified.

The receptor's source is a woman aged 60 to 75 with Graves' ophthalmopathy. Material for sequencing was blood. The gene calls are TRBV7-3 and TRBJ1-1, with no clear D. CDR3 amino acids: CASSLSERPSTEAFF. CDR3 DNA sequence: TGTGCCAGCAGCTTAAGCGAACGGCCGAGTACTGAAGCTTTCTTT.